This T cell receptor (beta chain) was observed in a study of beta chain features in type 1 diabetes (dated by TCRdb to the late 2010s). Context from the whole study: Mean age, gender distribution, total cell number and subset yield were not different between patients and healthy donors. A total of under 120,000,000 sorted cells were examined across all samples, and RNA yield correlated strongly with the number of cells per subset. The study compared TCRB repertoires of sorted circulating CD4+ T cell subsets between recently diagnosed type 1 diabetes patients and matched healthy donors. Regulatory and stem cell-like memory subsets were obtained from only 8 patients and roughly eight healthy donors, while naive and central memory subsets were obtained from all 30 or so donors. The paper's findings and limits, for the study overall: Type 1 diabetes patients showed a moderate but significant shortening of TCRB CDR3 length in all four CD4+ subsets. Because cDNA was sequenced instead of genomic DNA, activated cells with high expression could be over-represented, although the groups did not differ in activation or CD3 levels. Shorter templates might be favored by PCR, yet because patient and control samples were amplified and corrected together, any such skew would affect both groups equally. Naive, central memory and regulatory TCRB repertoires appeared more similar among patients than among healthy donors. Patients with type 1 diabetes made fewer insertions and deleted more nucleotides at VDJ recombination sites, implying thymic rearrangement abnormalities. Because small numbers of individuals were included in the HLA sub-analyses, any influence of HLA type on TCRB rearrangement was left unresolved.

Only one count was recorded for this clone. What antigen it recognizes has not been identified. No base quality information exists; no much larger clone differs at one position. The High Capacity cDNA Reverse Transcription Kit was used to reverse transcribe all of the isolated RNA, meaning that expressed TCRB transcripts were what got sequenced. Deep immunoSEQ sequencing was applied to naive, central memory and regulatory T cell samples, giving an average of about 3.57 million total reads per sample. Sorted cells were lysed in RLT buffer, and RNA was extracted using DNase-treated RNeasy Micro or Mini kits according to cell number. Each cell subset was processed separately to prevent cross-contamination, with patient and healthy donor samples processed together. Using the immunoSEQ multiplex PCR, TCRB sequences were amplified from cDNA into 87-bp fragments spanning the CDR3 region. Amplicons were sequenced on the Illumina HiSeq platform. Per the original workflow: PCR bias was computationally corrected using synthetic template baselines, reads within Hamming distance 2 were collapsed, and singletons that could not be merged were discarded. Reads were aligned against IMGT to assign V, D and J genes, CDR3 length and insertions or deletions at six rearrangement sites. Within each subset, clonotype counts were normalized to the number of sorted cells before true diversity and Gini coefficients were calculated with the tcR R package. The overlap coefficient, calculated on TCRB nucleotide sequences, was used to measure repertoire sharing. As a proxy for the pre-selection repertoire, out-of-frame TCRB sequences from naive cells were analyzed. TCRdb carries this immuneACCESS record with in-frame sequences only. Its versions omit some clonotypes, under half of them owing to an unresolved V gene in the studies checked, with the rest unexplained. Clone size and the V and J calls come from that table; the DNA yielded D and trimming. The sample table contains some 350,000 clones; only one count was recorded for about 13% of them. The ten most abundant clones make up nearly 0.015% of the sample.

Each donor gave one peripheral blood draw, averaging approximately 0.12 L, which was collected into heparinised tubes. A BD FACSAria II was used to sort naive, central memory, regulatory and stem cell-like memory CD4+ T cells with a panel that included CD45RO, CCR7, CD25, CD127, CD95 and CD27. Purity was above 98% for every sorted population. Right away, PBMCs were isolated by Lymphoprep density gradient centrifugation and were stained directly, with no culture step. Samples were stained and sorted in pairs, with one healthy donor and one patient per experiment, so that batch effects were minimized. V drops 6 bases and J drops 7 bases, leaving 10 bases in between. The germline V gene sets CDR1 to MDHEN and CDR2 to SYDVKM. From the cysteine up to the phenylalanine, the CDR3 has a length of 12 residues. Only CDR3 DNA is held: 36 bases, read in frame from base 1.

In this chain, TRBV28 is recombined with TRBJ1-5, with no confidently assigned D gene. Specimen: naive CD4+ T cells from blood. The cell subset or site label here, explained by the study, means: true naive CD4+ T cells. The clonotype originates from a woman aged 18-29 years with type 1 diabetes. The DNA sequence is given as TGTGCCAGCAGGCCACCGGGGCAGCCCCAGCATTTT. The encoded protein is CASRPPGQPQHF.